This TCR beta chain was captured in a study of control samples from healthy donors and cancer patients. Sequenced by immunoSEQ multiplex PCR; TCRdb stores in-frame clones only, minus some. The top ten hold less than 25% of the sample, which has 45,000 to 55,000 clones, about 93% seen once. Trimming took 0 bases from V and 6 from J; bases not matched to a gene: 15. Looked up from germline, CDR1 is MGHRA and CDR2 is YSYEKL. This CDR3 comprises 18 residues. Sequenced: PBMCs. This sequence originates from a woman between 45 and 65 years old with head and neck cancer. The rearrangement links TRBV4-1 to TRBJ1-2; 8 bases agree with TRBD1. In nucleotides, the CDR3 is TGCGCCAGCAGCCAAGAATCGGCCAGGGGGCTTTCTTTCGATGGCTACACCTTC. Residues: CASSQESARGLSFDGYTF.